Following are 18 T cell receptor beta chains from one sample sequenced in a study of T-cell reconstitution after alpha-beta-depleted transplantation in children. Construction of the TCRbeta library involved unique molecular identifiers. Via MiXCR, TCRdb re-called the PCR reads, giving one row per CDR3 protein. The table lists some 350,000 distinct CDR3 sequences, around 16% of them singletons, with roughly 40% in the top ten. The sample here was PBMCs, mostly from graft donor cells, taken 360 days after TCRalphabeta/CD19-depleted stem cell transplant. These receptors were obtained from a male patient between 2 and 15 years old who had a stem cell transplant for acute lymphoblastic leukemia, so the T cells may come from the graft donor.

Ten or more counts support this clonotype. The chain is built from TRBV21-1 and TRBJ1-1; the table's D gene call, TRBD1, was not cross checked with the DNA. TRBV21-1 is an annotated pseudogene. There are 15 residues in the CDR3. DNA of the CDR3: TGTGCCAGCAGCAAAGCGCCACAGGGAAGAACTGAAGCTTTCTTT. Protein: CASSKAPQGRTEAFF.

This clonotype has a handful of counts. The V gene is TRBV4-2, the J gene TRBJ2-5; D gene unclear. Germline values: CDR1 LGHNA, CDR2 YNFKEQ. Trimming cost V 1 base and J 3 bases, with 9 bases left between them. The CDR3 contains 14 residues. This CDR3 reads CASSQVSLKETQYF. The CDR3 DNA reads TGTGCCAGCAGCCAAGTGAGCCTCAAAGAGACCCAGTACTTC.

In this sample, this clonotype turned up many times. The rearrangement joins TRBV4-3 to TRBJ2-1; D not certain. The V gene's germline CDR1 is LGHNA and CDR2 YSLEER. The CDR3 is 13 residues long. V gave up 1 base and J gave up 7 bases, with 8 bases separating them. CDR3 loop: CASSQVAGNEQFF. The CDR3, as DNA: TGCGCCAGCAGCCAAGTCGCTGGGAATGAGCAGTTCTTC.

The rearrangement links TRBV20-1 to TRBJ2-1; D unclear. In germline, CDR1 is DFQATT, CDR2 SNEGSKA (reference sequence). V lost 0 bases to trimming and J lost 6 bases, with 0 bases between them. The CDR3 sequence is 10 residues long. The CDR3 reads CSARDNEQFF. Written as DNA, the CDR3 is TGCAGTGCTAGAGACAATGAGCAGTTCTTC.

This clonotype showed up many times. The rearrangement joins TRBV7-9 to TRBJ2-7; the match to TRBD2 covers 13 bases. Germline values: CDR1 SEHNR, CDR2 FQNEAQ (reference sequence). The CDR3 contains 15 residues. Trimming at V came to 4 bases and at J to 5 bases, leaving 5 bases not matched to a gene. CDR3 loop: CASSSGLAGDHEQYF. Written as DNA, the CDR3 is TGTGCCAGCAGCTCAGGACTAGCGGGAGATCACGAGCAGTACTTC.

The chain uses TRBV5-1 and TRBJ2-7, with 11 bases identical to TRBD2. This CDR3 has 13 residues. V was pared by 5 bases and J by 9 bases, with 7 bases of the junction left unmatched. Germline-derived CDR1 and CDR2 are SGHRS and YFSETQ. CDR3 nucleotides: TGCGCCAGCAGACTAGCGGGAGAACGCGGGCAGTACTTC. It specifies CASRLAGERGQYF.

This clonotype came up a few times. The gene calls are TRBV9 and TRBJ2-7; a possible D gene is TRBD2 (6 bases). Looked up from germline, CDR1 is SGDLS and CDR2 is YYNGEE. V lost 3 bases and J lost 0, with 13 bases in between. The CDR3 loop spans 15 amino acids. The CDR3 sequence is CASSAGDLSSYEQYF. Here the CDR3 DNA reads TGTGCCAGCAGCGCGGGGGATCTAAGCTCCTACGAGCAGTACTTC.

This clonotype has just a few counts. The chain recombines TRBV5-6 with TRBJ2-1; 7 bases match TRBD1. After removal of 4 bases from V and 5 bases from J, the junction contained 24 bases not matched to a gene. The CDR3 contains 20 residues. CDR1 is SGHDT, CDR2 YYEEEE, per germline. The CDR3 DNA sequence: TGTGCCAGCAGCCCCTGGAAACTATGGCCCGGGGACAGCTTGAACAATGAGCAGTTCTTC. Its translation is CASSPWKLWPGDSLNNEQFF.

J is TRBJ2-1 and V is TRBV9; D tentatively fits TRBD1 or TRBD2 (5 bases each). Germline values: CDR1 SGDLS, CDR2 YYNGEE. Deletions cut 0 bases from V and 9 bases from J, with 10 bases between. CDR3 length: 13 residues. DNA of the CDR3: TGTGCCAGCAGCGTAGGGCCGGGACCTGAGCAGTTCTTC. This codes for CASSVGPGPEQFF.

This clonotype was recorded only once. This CDR3 reads CASSPGLGAGELFF. The CDR3 region has the DNA TGTGCCAGCAGCCCGGGACTTGGGGCCGGGGAGCTGTTTTTT. This sequence joins TRBV5-6 and TRBJ2-2, with D perhaps matching TRBD2 (6 bases). Trimming removed 4 bases at V and 6 bases at J, with 13 bases between. Per the germline V gene, CDR1 is SGHDT and CDR2 is YYEEEE. This CDR3 is 14 amino acids long.

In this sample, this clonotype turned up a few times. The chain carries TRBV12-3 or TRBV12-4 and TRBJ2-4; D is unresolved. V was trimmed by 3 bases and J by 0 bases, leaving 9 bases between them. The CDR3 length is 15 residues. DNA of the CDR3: TGTGCCAGCAGTTTCTCTGACCTAGCCAAAAACATTCAGTACTTC. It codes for CASSFSDLAKNIQYF.

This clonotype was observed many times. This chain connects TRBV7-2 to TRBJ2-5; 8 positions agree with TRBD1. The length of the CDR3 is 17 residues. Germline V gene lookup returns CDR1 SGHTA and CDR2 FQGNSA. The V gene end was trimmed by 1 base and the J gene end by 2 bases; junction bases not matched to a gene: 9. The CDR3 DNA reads TGTGCCAGCAGCTTAGTTGCAAGGACAGGGCCACAAGAGACCCAGTACTTC. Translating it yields CASSLVARTGPQETQYF.

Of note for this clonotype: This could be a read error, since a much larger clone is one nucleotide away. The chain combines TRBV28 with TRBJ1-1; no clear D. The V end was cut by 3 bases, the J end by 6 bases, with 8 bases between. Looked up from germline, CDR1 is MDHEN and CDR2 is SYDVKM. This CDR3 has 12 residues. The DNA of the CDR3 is TGTGCCAGCAGTTTGGAGTACTCTGAAGCTTTCTTT. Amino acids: CASSLEYSEAFF.

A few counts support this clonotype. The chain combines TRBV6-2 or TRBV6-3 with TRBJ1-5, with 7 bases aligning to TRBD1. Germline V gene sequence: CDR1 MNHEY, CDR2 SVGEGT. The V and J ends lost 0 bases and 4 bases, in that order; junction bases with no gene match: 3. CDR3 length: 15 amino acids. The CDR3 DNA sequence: TGTGCCAGCAGTTACTCCAGGGGGAGTAATCAGCCCCAGCATTTT. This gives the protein CASSYSRGSNQPQHF.

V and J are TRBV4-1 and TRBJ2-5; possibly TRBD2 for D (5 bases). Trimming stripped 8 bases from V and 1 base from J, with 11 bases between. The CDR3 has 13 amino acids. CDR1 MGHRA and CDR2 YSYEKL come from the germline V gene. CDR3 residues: CASGSGGQETQYF. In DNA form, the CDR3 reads TGCGCCAGCGGGAGCGGTGGCCAAGAGACCCAGTACTTC.

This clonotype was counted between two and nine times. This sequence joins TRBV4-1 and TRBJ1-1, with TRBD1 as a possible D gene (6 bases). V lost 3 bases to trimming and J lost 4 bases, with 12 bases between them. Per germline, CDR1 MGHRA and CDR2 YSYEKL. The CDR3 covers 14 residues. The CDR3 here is CASSQTTGRTEAFF. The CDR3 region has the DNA TGCGCCAGCAGCCAGACAACAGGGCGCACTGAAGCTTTCTTT.

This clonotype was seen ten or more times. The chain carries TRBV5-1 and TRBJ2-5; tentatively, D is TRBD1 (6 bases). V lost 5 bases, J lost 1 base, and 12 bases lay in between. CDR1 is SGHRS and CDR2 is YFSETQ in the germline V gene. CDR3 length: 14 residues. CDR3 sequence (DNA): TGCGCCAGCAGTCGAGGACAGATCCAAGAGACCCAGTACTTC. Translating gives CASSRGQIQETQYF.

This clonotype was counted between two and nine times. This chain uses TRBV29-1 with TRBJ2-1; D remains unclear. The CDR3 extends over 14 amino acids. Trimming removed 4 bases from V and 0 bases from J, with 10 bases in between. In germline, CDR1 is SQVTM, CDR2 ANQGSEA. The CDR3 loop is CSVGVGPSYNEQFF. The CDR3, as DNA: TGCAGCGTTGGGGTCGGCCCCTCCTACAATGAGCAGTTCTTC.